This entry describes one T cell receptor (beta chain). This sample was included in a study of blood T cell repertoires in COVID-19. As for the study in general: Sample material is recorded as cDNA or gDNA derived from T cells, B-cell-depleted T cells, or PBMCs.

CDR1 SGHNT and CDR2 YENEEA come from the germline V gene. Trimming stripped 5 bases from V and 8 bases from J, with 15 bases between. The CDR3 has 14 residues. The authors' processing: Quantification of nucleated cells was approximated via reference gene primer amplification. Sequenced by immunoSEQ multiplex PCR; TCRdb stores in-frame clones only, minus some. For V, J and clone size, that table is used; D and trimming come from the DNA. The sample lists roughly 200,000 clones, 80% to 90% occurring once. The sequencing sample was made of peripheral blood. V and J are TRBV11-3 and TRBJ2-2, with D tentatively TRBD1 (7 bases). This clonotype originated in a man aged 60 to 75 with acute or convalescent COVID-19. The CDR3 sequence is CASSPQGTSGELFF. As DNA, the CDR3 is TGTGCCAGCAGCCCACAGGGGACTTCGGGGGAGCTGTTTTTT.